The source of this T cell receptor beta chain is a study of shared clonotypes between healthy human individuals. Study-wide background: Three men and a couple of women, aged 18 to 49, were donors.

Produced via immunoSEQ multiplex PCR; TCRdb's table is partial and in-frame only. The sample carries about a million clones, around 76% recorded once. This clone was detected a few times. Its specificity is unknown. General study points: Roughly 5% of naive CD4 clonotypes were shared across several donors. Generation probability values for non-shared clonotypes were lower than those for clonotypes shared by all four donors.

Trimming took off 5 bases at V and 0 bases at J, with 13 bases between the two ends. Germline CDR1 is PRHDT and CDR2 is FYEKMQ (reference sequence). The CDR3 length is 15 residues. This receptor was obtained from a man aged 18 to 35 in good health. The sequenced sample consisted of memory CD4+ T cells sorted from blood. Subset specified: CD45RA-negative fraction. The V call is TRBV13, the J call TRBJ1-2; a weak D match, TRBD1 (6 bases). CDR3 nucleotides: TGTGCCAGCAGCGGAGCGACAGGTTCTAACTATGGCTACACCTTC. Residues: CASSGATGSNYGYTF.